This T cell receptor beta chain came from a study of T cell responses to AZD1222 COVID-19 vaccine. Notes on the study in general: Increased Spike-specific TCR breadth and depth were observed after two AZD1222 doses.

In this sample, this clone turned up once. Its target is unknown. Method: immunoSEQ multiplex PCR; TCRdb's copy keeps in-frame clones and lacks some. The sample has tens of thousands of clones, less than 95% seen once. The CDR3 consists of 12 residues. V dropped 6 bases and J dropped 3 bases, with 9 bases sitting between them. The receptor was isolated from an adult who received the AZD1222 COVID-19 vaccine. This chain uses TRBV12-3 or TRBV12-4 with TRBJ2-7; a weak D match, TRBD2 (6 bases). The sequencing here drew on peripheral blood, taken 28 days after the second AZD1222 dose. The CDR3 DNA sequence: TGTGCCAGCAGCCCCGGGGGCTACGAGCAGTACTTC. Translating gives CASSPGGYEQYF.